The clone carrying this T cell receptor (beta chain) showed up many times. Its antigen is currently unknown. These data are taken from a study of blood T cells in healthy people across ages. Trimming cost V 4 bases and J 2 bases; bases outside gene matches: 4. Germline CDR1 and CDR2: LGHDT and YNNKEL (reference sequence). This CDR3 spans 15 amino acids. Together with a sample-barcoded 5' primer, a J-beta primer mix was included in a second PCR lasting about 6 to 11 cycles. CDR3-containing paired-end reads numbering at least 2.5 million came from each sample. TCRdb used MiXCR to reprocess the 5' RACE reads, holding one entry per CDR3 protein. The table includes 2 million or so distinct CDR3 sequences, less than 50% detected once. The study's findings and limits: CMV infection status of these donors was not known. Long-lived donors exceeded aged donors in naive CD4+ cells and diversity.

The chain couples TRBV3-1 to TRBJ2-3, with TRBD2 identical over 9 bases. The receptor was isolated from a woman in her thirties or forties in good health. The sequencing sample was made of blood. CDR3 loop: CASSPIAGATDTQYF. DNA of the CDR3: TGTGCCAGCAGCCCCATAGCGGGGGCCACAGATACGCAGTATTTT.